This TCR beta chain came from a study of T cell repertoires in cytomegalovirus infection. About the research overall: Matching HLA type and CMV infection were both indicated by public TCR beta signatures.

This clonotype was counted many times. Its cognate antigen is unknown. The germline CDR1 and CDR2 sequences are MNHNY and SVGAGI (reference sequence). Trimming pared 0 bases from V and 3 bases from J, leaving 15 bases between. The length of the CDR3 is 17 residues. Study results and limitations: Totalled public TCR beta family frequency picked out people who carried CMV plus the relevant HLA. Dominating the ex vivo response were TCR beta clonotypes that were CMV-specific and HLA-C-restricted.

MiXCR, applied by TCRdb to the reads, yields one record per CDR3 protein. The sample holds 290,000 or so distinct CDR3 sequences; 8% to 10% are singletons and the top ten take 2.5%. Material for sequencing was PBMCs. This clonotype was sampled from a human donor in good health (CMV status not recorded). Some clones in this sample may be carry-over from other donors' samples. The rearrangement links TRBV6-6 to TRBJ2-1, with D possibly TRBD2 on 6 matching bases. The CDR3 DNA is TGTGCCAGCAGTTACTCGGAAGGGCGCGGGGACTACAATGAGCAGTTCTTC. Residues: CASSYSEGRGDYNEQFF.